This T cell receptor (beta chain) was sequenced in a study of response to subunit inactivated influenza vaccine. Study-level points and caveats: New T cells are recruited in small numbers by each seasonal influenza vaccination, according to the authors' suggestion.

To note about this clonotype: The antigen remains undetermined.

Each CDR3 protein gets one entry after TCRdb re-called the RT-PCR reads with MiXCR. The repertoire has approximately 530,000 distinct CDR3 sequences, around 8% of them found once; the top ten carry about an eighth. The ends lost 3 bases at V and 5 bases at J; junction bases unmatched: 14. From germline, CDR1 is DFQATT and CDR2 SNEGSKA (reference sequence). This CDR3 has 16 residues. J is TRBJ1-2 and V is TRBV20-1; 8 bases match TRBD1. The sequence came from a man between 45 and 75 years old who received an inactivated influenza vaccine. The specimen was PBMCs from blood, collected less than 30 months after vaccination. CDR3 DNA: TGCAGTGCTAGCGAGATATTGACAGGGGACGTATATGGCTACACCTTC. Amino acids: CSASEILTGDVYGYTF.